The 30 T cell receptor beta chains given below trace back to one sample, sequenced in a study of CD8 T cell repertoires and HIV-1 epitope variants. TCRdb's table, derived via immunoSEQ multiplex PCR, lists solely in-frame clones and lacks some. The sample lists about 90,000 clones; almost 75% were seen once. The specimen was uncultured baseline CD8+ T cells from peripheral blood mononuclear cells (PBMCs). These receptors were collected from a male donor with HIV.

The rearrangement links TRBV7-2 to TRBJ2-1; no clear D gene. CDR1 is SGHTA, CDR2 FQGNSA, per germline. This CDR3 has 11 residues. The germline V and J ends were trimmed by 1 base and 15 bases, with 10 bases remaining between them. The CDR3 loop is CASSLGVALFF. The CDR3, as DNA: TGTGCCAGCAGCTTAGGGGTAGCACTGTTCTTC.

This rearrangement joins TRBV18 to TRBJ2-5, with 9 bases fitting TRBD2. CDR1 is KGHSH and CDR2 is LQKENI in the germline V gene. This CDR3 contains 16 residues. V dropped 2 bases and J dropped 4; count of bases not matched to a gene: 8. The CDR3 spells CASSPSGRSTSETQYF. CDR3 nucleotides: TGTGCCAGCTCACCAAGCGGGAGGTCGACGTCAGAGACCCAGTACTTC.

This chain uses TRBV9 with TRBJ1-3, with TRBD1 identical over 8 bases. V trimming: 2 bases; J trimming: 2 bases; junction bases outside the gene matches: 6. Germline V CDR1 and CDR2: SGDLS, YYNGEE. The CDR3 sequence is 16 residues long. The CDR3 region has the DNA TGTGCCAGCAGCGTTACCTCGGGACAGGCTGGAAACACCATATATTTT. It translates to CASSVTSGQAGNTIYF.

Note on this clone: The junction and the germline gene differ at one end; a read error may be behind it. V usage is TRBV28 and J usage is TRBJ2-7, with 10 bases fitting TRBD1. CDR1 and CDR2 (germline): MDHEN, SYDVKM. This CDR3 has 16 residues. In DNA, the CDR3 is TGTGCCAGCAATTTATCCGGGACAGGGGCGGTCTACGAGCAGTACTTC. Translation: CASNLSGTGAVYEQYF.

The V gene is TRBV10-3, the J gene TRBJ2-3, with TRBD2 matching 8 bases. This CDR3 has 16 residues. In germline, CDR1 is ENHRY, CDR2 SYGVKD. Germline trimming cut 4 bases from V and 4 bases from J; bases unmatched to any gene: 10. This chain's CDR3 is CAISGPREGIPDTQYF. CDR3 bases: TGTGCCATCAGTGGACCACGGGAGGGGATCCCAGATACGCAGTATTTT.

This chain joins TRBV9 and TRBJ1-1; D not certain. The CDR3 runs to 13 residues. The germline CDR1 and CDR2 sequences are SGDLS and YYNGEE. V dropped 0 bases and J dropped 6 bases, with 9 bases sitting between them. This CDR3 reads CASSVGERSEAFF. The CDR3, as DNA: TGTGCCAGCAGCGTAGGAGAGAGATCTGAAGCTTTCTTT. The entire variable domain, with the rest obtained from reference TRBV9 and TRBJ1-1, is as follows: DSGVTQTPKHLITATGQRVTLRCSPRSGDLSVYWYQQSLDQGLQFLIQYYNGEERAKGNILERFSAQQFPDLHSELNLSSLELGDSALYFCASSVGERSEAFFGQGTRLTVV.

This clone turned up a few times. V usage is TRBV7-2 and J usage is TRBJ1-3, with unresolved D. In germline, CDR1 is SGHTA, CDR2 FQGNSA. The CDR3 is 14 residues long. V lost 5 bases and J lost 0, with 8 bases in between. The CDR3 DNA reads TGTGCCAGCAGCCCCAGGATCTCTGGAAACACCATATATTTT. As protein: CASSPRISGNTIYF.

This clone is a singleton in its sample. V is TRBV18 and J is TRBJ2-5; D not resolved. The DNA matches TRBJ2-7 better at its end, which makes the J call doubtful. Germline V lookup: CDR1 KGHSH, CDR2 LQKENI. This CDR3 has 12 amino acids. The CDR3 DNA sequence: TGTGCCAGCTCACCACTGGGCCTCGAGCAGTACTTC. This codes for CASSPLGLEQYF.

For the CDR3, the DNA is TGTGCCAGCAGTTTCACCTCGCGGGAGCAGCAGTTCTTC. Protein sequence: CASSFTSREQQFF. The chain links TRBV28 to TRBJ2-1, with 7 bases fitting TRBD2. The CDR3 covers 13 residues. The ends lost 3 bases at V and 11 bases at J; junction bases unmatched: 7. Germline V gene data show CDR1 as MDHEN and CDR2 as SYDVKM.

The chain is built from TRBV7-2 and TRBJ1-2, with TRBD1 as a possible D gene (5 bases). The CDR3 extends over 14 amino acids. Germline loops: CDR1 SGHTA, CDR2 FQGNSA. The V end was cut by 1 base, the J end by 6 bases, with 12 bases between. CDR3 nucleotides: TGTGCCAGCAGCTTAGGCGGGGGATTCGATGGCTACACCTTC. This translates into CASSLGGGFDGYTF.

This clone was observed a handful of times. This rearrangement joins TRBV2 to TRBJ2-7; D could derive from TRBD1 or TRBD2 (5 bases each). This CDR3 contains 14 residues. The germline gives CDR1 SNHLY, CDR2 FYNNEI. Between the trimmed V and J ends, which lost 4 bases and 6 bases, there was a span of 16 bases. The CDR3 sequence: CASSVSPSGGEQYF. DNA of the CDR3: TGTGCCAGCAGTGTAAGTCCTAGTGGGGGCGAGCAGTACTTC.

The chain couples TRBV19 to TRBJ2-3; TRBD2 matches at 11 bases. The CDR3 is made up of 15 amino acids. Germline CDR1 reads LNHDA; CDR2 reads SQIVND (reference sequence). V lost 7 bases, J lost 2 bases, and 5 bases stayed unmatched. The CDR3, as DNA: TGTGCCAGTACCCTACTAGCGGGGGCCACAGATACGCAGTATTTT. Amino acid sequence: CASTLLAGATDTQYF.

The chain joins TRBV29-1 to TRBJ2-5; 7 positions agree with TRBD2. Trimming removed 2 bases from V and 5 bases from J; junction bases left unmatched: 5. Germline V gene data show CDR1 as SQVTM and CDR2 as ANQGSEA. There are 13 residues in the CDR3. CDR3 bases: TGCAGCGTTGAAATAGGCGGGAGTGAGACCCAGTACTTC. Protein: CSVEIGGSETQYF.

The chain joins TRBV7-3 to TRBJ1-4; D remains unclear. The CDR3 runs to 13 residues. Trimming stripped 1 base from V and 8 bases from J, with 8 bases between. In germline, CDR1 is SGHTA, CDR2 FQGTGA. For the CDR3, the DNA is TGTGCCAGCAGCTTAAGAAACGGGGAAAAACTGTTTTTT. This sequence encodes CASSLRNGEKLFF.

This sequence joins TRBV5-1 and TRBJ2-5; TRBD2 matches 12 bases. The trim removed 0 bases at V and 7 bases at J, leaving 7 bases unmatched. This CDR3 region has 16 residues. Germline V gene lookup returns CDR1 SGHRS and CDR2 YFSETQ. Here the CDR3 reads CASSLGLAGGPGTQYF. DNA of the CDR3: TGCGCCAGCAGCTTGGGTCTAGCGGGAGGGCCGGGGACCCAGTACTTC.

This sequence joins TRBV7-2 and TRBJ2-5; maybe TRBD2 (5 bases). V lost 0 bases, J lost 9 bases, and 11 bases lay in between. Germline CDR1 SGHTA, CDR2 FQGNSA. The CDR3 loop spans 13 amino acids. The CDR3 loop reads CASSLAGMEAQYF. In DNA, the CDR3 is TGTGCCAGCAGCTTAGCGGGTATGGAGGCCCAGTACTTC.

V and J are TRBV19 and TRBJ2-5, with D uncertain. The CDR3 has 13 residues. Trimming removed 0 bases from V and 2 bases from J, with 4 bases in between. Germline V lookup: CDR1 LNHDA, CDR2 SQIVND (reference sequence). CDR3 residues: CASSIETQETQYF. In DNA, the CDR3 is TGTGCCAGTAGTATAGAGACGCAAGAGACCCAGTACTTC.

The chain joins TRBV27 to TRBJ1-2; D is undetermined. V was cut by 3 bases and J by 3 bases, with 11 bases left in between. Germline CDR1 MNHEY, CDR2 SMNVEV (reference sequence). CDR3 length: 14 amino acids. In DNA form, the CDR3 reads TGTGCCAGCAGTTTTGGAGGCCCGTACTATGGCTACACCTTC. It specifies CASSFGGPYYGYTF.

This sequence joins TRBV2 and TRBJ1-6; 8 bases align to TRBD1. There are 15 residues in the CDR3. The germline gives CDR1 SNHLY, CDR2 FYNNEI. The V and J ends lost 6 bases and 6 bases, in that order; junction bases with no gene match: 7. In nucleotides, the CDR3 is TGTGCCAGCAGCCCTACAGGGGGTGGTAATTCACCCCTCCACTTT. This sequence encodes CASSPTGGGNSPLHF.

The V call is TRBV7-6, the J call TRBJ2-3, with TRBD2 matching 11 bases. Germline CDR1 reads SGHVS; CDR2 reads FNYEAQ. CDR3 length: 16 residues. V was clipped by 3 bases and J by 6 bases; unmatched bases: 8. The CDR3 DNA reads as TGTGCCAGCAGCTTGTCAGCTAGCGGGGGGTCCGATACGCAGTATTTT. It translates to CASSLSASGGSDTQYF.

The chain uses TRBV5-1 and TRBJ2-7; 11 bases match TRBD2. Germline trimming cut 4 bases from V and 2 bases from J; bases unmatched to any gene: 11. CDR1 and CDR2 from the germline V gene are SGHRS and YFSETQ. This CDR3 is built from 17 residues. The DNA for the CDR3 is TGCGCCAGCAGCGGGACTAGCGGTGTCGACCTGGCCTACGAGCAGTACTTC. Its translation is CASSGTSGVDLAYEQYF.

The chain links TRBV28 to TRBJ2-1; 8 nucleotides agree with TRBD2. The ends lost 6 bases at V and 0 bases at J; junction bases unmatched: 7. This CDR3 spans 16 amino acids. Per the germline V gene, CDR1 is MDHEN and CDR2 is SYDVKM. CDR3 sequence reads: CASSPEGLGSYNEQFF. For the CDR3, the DNA is TGTGCCAGCAGCCCCGAGGGACTAGGCTCCTACAATGAGCAGTTCTTC. The variable domain in full, completed from reference TRBV28 and TRBJ2-1, reads DVKVTQSSRYLVKRTGEKVFLECVQDMDHENMFWYRQDPGLGLRLIYFSYDVKMKEKGDIPEGYSVSREKKERFSLILESASTNQTSMYLCASSPEGLGSYNEQFFGPGTRLTVL.

V is TRBV5-1 and J is TRBJ1-6; D gene unclear. This CDR3 is 13 amino acids long. V was trimmed by 2 bases and J by 8 bases, leaving 8 bases between them. Germline V gives CDR1 SGHRS, CDR2 YFSETQ. CDR3: CASSLGGDSPLHF. The CDR3 DNA reads as TGCGCCAGCAGCTTAGGAGGAGATTCACCCCTCCACTTT.

The chain is built from TRBV27 and TRBJ1-2, with 9 bases matching TRBD1. With V trimmed by 5 bases and J by 5 bases, 6 bases remained unmatched. The CDR3 has 14 residues. CDR1 MNHEY and CDR2 SMNVEV come from the germline V gene (reference sequence). CDR3 in amino acids: CASSPPGQGYGYTF. CDR3 nucleotide sequence: TGTGCCAGCAGTCCACCGGGACAGGGTTATGGCTACACCTTC.

The genes are TRBV27 and TRBJ1-5; 10 bases match TRBD1. In germline, CDR1 is MNHEY, CDR2 SMNVEV (reference sequence). The CDR3 spans 13 residues. V was pared by 5 bases and J by 6 bases, with 1 base of the junction left unmatched. The chain's CDR3 is CASSGQGVQPQHF. The DNA of the CDR3 is TGTGCCAGCAGTGGACAGGGGGTTCAGCCCCAGCATTTT.

The chain couples TRBV7-9 to TRBJ1-2, with a possible D match to TRBD1 (6 bases). CDR1 is SEHNR and CDR2 is FQNEAQ in the germline V gene (reference sequence). Trimming left V 3 bases short and J 6 bases short, with 14 bases between. The CDR3 has 14 residues. CDR3 region: CASSFDTGIDGYTF. Here the CDR3 DNA reads TGTGCCAGCAGCTTTGACACAGGGATAGATGGCTACACCTTC. Looking up the rest from reference TRBV7-9 and TRBJ1-2 gives the full variable domain: DTGVSQNPRHKITKRGQNVTFRCDPISEHNRLYWYRQTLGQGPEFLTYFQNEAQLEKSRLLSDRFSAERPKGSFSTLEIQRTEQGDSAMYLCASSFDTGIDGYTFGSGTRLTVV.

This rearrangement joins TRBV7-2 to TRBJ2-1; TRBD2 agrees at 11 bases. V lost 3 bases and J lost 4; bases outside the gene matches: 5. This CDR3 contains 16 residues. Germline CDR1 and CDR2: SGHTA and FQGNSA. The CDR3 nucleotides are TGTGCCAGCAGCTTCTCCGGGACTAGCGGATACAATGAGCAGTTCTTC. Protein: CASSFSGTSGYNEQFF. Filled out from reference TRBV7-2 and TRBJ2-1, the complete variable domain reads GAGVSQSPSNKVTEKGKDVELRCDPISGHTALYWYRQSLGQGLEFLIYFQGNSAPDKSGLPSDRFSAERTGGSVSTLTIQRTQQEDSAVYLCASSFSGTSGYNEQFFGPGTRLTVL.

About this clone itself: Other DNA sequences of this sample code for an identical CDR3. The J gene is TRBJ1-2, the V gene TRBV28; D gene uncertain. The germline V and J ends were trimmed by 2 bases and 3 bases, with 4 bases remaining between them. CDR1 MDHEN and CDR2 SYDVKM come from the germline V gene. There are 12 residues in the CDR3. The CDR3 loop reads CASSLADYGYTF. In DNA form, the CDR3 reads TGTGCCAGCAGTTTAGCCGACTATGGCTACACCTTC.

The rearrangement joins TRBV11-2 to TRBJ1-5; D is uncertain. The CDR3 runs to 15 residues. Germline lookup yields CDR1 SGHAT and CDR2 FQNNGV. V was shortened by 2 bases and J by 0 bases, with 8 bases between the two germline ends. CDR3 amino acids: CASSLTDGSNQPQHF. CDR3 sequence (DNA): TGTGCCAGCAGCTTAACGGACGGTAGCAATCAGCCCCAGCATTTT.

This chain uses TRBV7-2 with TRBJ2-1; D uncertain. The CDR3 runs to 14 residues. Deletions cut 1 base from V and 8 bases from J, with 12 bases between. The V gene's germline CDR1 is SGHTA and CDR2 FQGNSA. CDR3 protein: CASSLDGGQDEQFF. The CDR3 region has the DNA TGTGCCAGCAGCTTAGACGGTGGTCAGGATGAGCAGTTCTTC.